Each of the 14 T cell receptor beta chains below was sequenced from the same sample in a study of cytotoxic CD8 clonotypes in ibrutinib-treated CLL. The repertoire was sequenced with immunoSEQ multiplex PCR; TCRdb's copy has only in-frame clones and lacks some. The table lists tens of thousands of clones, 68% of them singletons. The sample consisted of PBMCs, taken after 12 months of ibrutinib treatment. The receptors here all came from a human donor with chronic lymphocytic leukemia.

This chain links TRBV9 with TRBJ2-2; unclear D gene. Trimming removed 3 bases at V and 5 bases at J, with 8 bases between. The length of the CDR3 is 13 residues. The germline V gene encodes CDR1 SGDLS and CDR2 YYNGEE. The CDR3 nucleotides are TGTGCCAGCAGCGATCTAGGGACCGGGGAGCTGTTTTTT. Translating it yields CASSDLGTGELFF.

The V call is TRBV29-1, the J call TRBJ2-7; 12 nucleotides align to TRBD2. V shed 4 bases, J shed 3 bases, and the junction held 1 base outside the gene matches. There are 13 residues in the CDR3. Germline V gene data show CDR1 as SQVTM and CDR2 as ANQGSEA. The CDR3 here is CSVVTSGGYEQYF. In DNA form, the CDR3 reads TGCAGCGTTGTGACTAGCGGGGGCTACGAGCAGTACTTC.

The chain couples TRBV2 to TRBJ1-6, with D unresolved. This CDR3 has 13 amino acids. Between the trimmed V and J ends, which lost 0 bases and 13 bases, there was a span of 10 bases. The germline V gene encodes CDR1 SNHLY and CDR2 FYNNEI. The CDR3: CASSEARGSPLHF. DNA for the CDR3: TGTGCCAGCAGTGAAGCGCGGGGTTCGCCCCTCCACTTT. Full variable domain (remainder filled in from reference TRBV2 and TRBJ1-6): EPEVTQTPSHQVTQMGQEVILRCVPISNHLYFYWYRQILGQKVEFLVSFYNNEISEKSEIFDDQFSVERPDGSNFTLKIRSTKLEDSAMYFCASSEARGSPLHFGNGTRLTVT.

This clone was counted between two and nine times. The chain recombines TRBV7-9 with TRBJ2-5, with 7 bases matching TRBD1. This CDR3 comprises 13 residues. Looked up from germline, CDR1 is SEHNR and CDR2 is FQNEAQ (reference sequence). The junction had 4 bases not matched to a gene; V was cut back by 5 bases and J by 4 bases. The CDR3, as DNA: TGTGCCAGCAGCCCTGCAGGGGGAGAGACCCAGTACTTC. It codes for CASSPAGGETQYF.

This sequence joins TRBV5-1 and TRBJ2-2, with 8 bases fitting TRBD1. Germline V CDR1 and CDR2: SGHRS, YFSETQ. The CDR3 totals 15 residues. With V trimmed by 4 bases and J by 6 bases, 8 bases remained unmatched. DNA for the CDR3: TGCGCCAGCAGCCTCGGACAGGGAGCTTCCGGGGAGCTGTTTTTT. It specifies CASSLGQGASGELFF. The whole variable domain, filled in from reference TRBV5-1 and TRBJ2-2, reads KAGVTQTPRYLIKTRGQQVTLSCSPISGHRSVSWYQQTPGQGLQFLFEYFSETQRNKGNFPGRFSGRQFSNSRSEMNVSTLELGDSALYLCASSLGQGASGELFFGEGSRLTVL.

This clone was found once. This chain connects TRBV18 to TRBJ2-3, with 7 bases matching TRBD1. Trimming at V came to 0 bases and at J to 1 base, leaving 4 bases not matched to a gene. Germline V CDR1 and CDR2: KGHSH, LQKENI. CDR3 length: 16 amino acids. The CDR3 nucleotides are TGTGCCAGCTCACCACCGGCCCAGGGGGGCACAGATACGCAGTATTTT. The encoded protein is CASSPPAQGGTDTQYF.

The CDR3 bases are TGTGCCTGGAGTGTACGGTCCTATGGCTACACCTTC. Protein sequence: CAWSVRSYGYTF. V and J are TRBV30 and TRBJ1-2; no clear D. In germline, CDR1 is GTSNPN, CDR2 SVGIG (reference sequence). Trimming stripped 0 bases from V and 4 bases from J, with 6 bases between. This CDR3 comprises 12 residues.

The V gene is TRBV5-5, the J gene TRBJ1-1, with D possibly being TRBD1 (5 bases). Germline CDR1 is SGHKS and CDR2 is YYEKEE (reference sequence). The CDR3 is 16 residues long. V was shortened by 4 bases and J by 9 bases, with 25 bases between the two germline ends. CDR3: CASSPTQISPGPKAFF. Here the CDR3 DNA reads TGTGCCAGCAGCCCCACCCAGATCAGCCCGGGACCAAAAGCTTTCTTT.

This clone turned up a few times. The chain uses TRBV2 and TRBJ1-6; D is unresolved. V was trimmed by 6 bases and J by 4 bases, leaving 1 base between them. Looked up from germline, CDR1 is SNHLY and CDR2 is FYNNEI. The CDR3 is 11 amino acids. CDR3 coding DNA: TGTGCCAGCAGGTATAATTCACCCCTCCACTTT. Translating it yields CASRYNSPLHF.

This clone turned up a few times. This chain connects TRBV29-1 to TRBJ1-2; 7 nucleotides line up with TRBD1. Germline CDR1 and CDR2: SQVTM and ANQGSEA. There are 13 residues in the CDR3. V dropped 3 bases and J dropped 4; count of bases not matched to a gene: 5. In DNA form, the CDR3 reads TGCAGCGTTGAGGGACAGCCATTCTATGGCTACACCTTC. Translating it yields CSVEGQPFYGYTF.

This rearrangement joins TRBV7-9 to TRBJ2-7, with a tentative D call TRBD1 (6 bases). This CDR3 is 13 amino acids long. CDR1 SEHNR and CDR2 FQNEAQ come from the germline V gene (reference sequence). V lost 1 base to trimming and J lost 9 bases, with 13 bases between them. The CDR3 DNA is TGTGCCAGCAGCTTAGAGGCTGGGGGCGCGCAGTACTTC. It specifies CASSLEAGGAQYF.

The chain combines TRBV6-5 with TRBJ1-5, with a tentative D call TRBD1 (5 bases). The V end was cut by 5 bases, the J end by 6 bases, with 8 bases between. The CDR3 has 12 amino acids. The V gene's germline CDR1 is MNHEY and CDR2 SVGAGI. DNA for the CDR3: TGTGCCAGCAGTCCAGGGTCTCAGCCCCAGCATTTT. This codes for CASSPGSQPQHF.

This clone showed up just a few times. V is TRBV5-5 and J is TRBJ1-6; no firm D call. From germline, CDR1 is SGHKS and CDR2 YYEKEE (reference sequence). The CDR3 spans 14 residues. V was clipped by 1 base and J by 11 bases, with 13 bases between them. CDR3: CASSLRQVDAPLHF. CDR3 in DNA: TGTGCCAGCAGCTTGAGGCAGGTCGATGCACCCCTCCACTTT.

The chain links TRBV19 to TRBJ1-2, with unresolved D. Trimming shortened V by 3 bases and J by 4 bases, and 15 bases separated the two germline ends. CDR3 length equals 15 residues. Germline values: CDR1 LNHDA, CDR2 SQIVND (reference sequence). In nucleotides, the CDR3 is TGTGCCAGTAGTATTTCGGGCAACTACGTCTATGGCTACACCTTC. Protein sequence: CASSISGNYVYGYTF.